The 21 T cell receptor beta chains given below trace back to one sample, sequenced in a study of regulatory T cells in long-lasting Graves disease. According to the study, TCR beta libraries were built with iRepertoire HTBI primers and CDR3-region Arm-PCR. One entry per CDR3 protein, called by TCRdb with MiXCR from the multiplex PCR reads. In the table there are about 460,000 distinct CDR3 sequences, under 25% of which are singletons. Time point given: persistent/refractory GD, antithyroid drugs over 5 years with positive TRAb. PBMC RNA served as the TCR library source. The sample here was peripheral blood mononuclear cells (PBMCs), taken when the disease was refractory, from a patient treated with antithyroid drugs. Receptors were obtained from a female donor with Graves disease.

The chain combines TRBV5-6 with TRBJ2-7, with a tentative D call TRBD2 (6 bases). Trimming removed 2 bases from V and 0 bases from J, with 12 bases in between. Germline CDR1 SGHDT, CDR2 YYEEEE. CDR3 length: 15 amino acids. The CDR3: CASSFRDFNSYEQYF. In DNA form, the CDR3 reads TGTGCCAGCAGCTTCCGGGACTTTAACTCCTACGAGCAGTACTTC.

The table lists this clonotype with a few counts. The CDR3 bases are TGTGCCAGTATGTACAGGGTGAACACTGAAGCTTTCTTT. Protein product: CASMYRVNTEAFF. V usage is TRBV19 and J usage is TRBJ1-1; a weak D match, TRBD1 (6 bases). Germline CDR1 reads LNHDA; CDR2 reads SQIVND (reference sequence). CDR3 size: 13 residues. The germline V and J ends were trimmed by 7 bases and 0 bases, with 9 bases remaining between them.

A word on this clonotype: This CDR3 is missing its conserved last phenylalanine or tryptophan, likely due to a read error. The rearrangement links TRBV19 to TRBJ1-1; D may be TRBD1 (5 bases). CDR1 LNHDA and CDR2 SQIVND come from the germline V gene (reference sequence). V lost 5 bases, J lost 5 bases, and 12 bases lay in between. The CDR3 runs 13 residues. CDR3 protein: CASSEQVGTEAFS. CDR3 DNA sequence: TGTGCCAGTAGTGAACAGGTTGGGACTGAAGCTTTCTCT.

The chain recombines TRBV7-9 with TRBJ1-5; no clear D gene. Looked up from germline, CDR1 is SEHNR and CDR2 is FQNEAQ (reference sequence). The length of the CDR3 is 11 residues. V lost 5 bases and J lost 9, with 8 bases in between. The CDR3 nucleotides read TGTGCCAGCAGCGCCGGAGGGCCCCAGCATTTT. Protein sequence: CASSAGGPQHF.

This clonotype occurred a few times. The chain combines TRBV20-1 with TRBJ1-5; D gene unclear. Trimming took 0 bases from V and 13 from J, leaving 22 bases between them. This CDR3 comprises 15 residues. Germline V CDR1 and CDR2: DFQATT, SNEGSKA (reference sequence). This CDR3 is CSARDSYRDNLRQHF. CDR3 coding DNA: TGCAGTGCTAGAGATTCGTACAGAGACAATTTGCGACAGCATTTT.

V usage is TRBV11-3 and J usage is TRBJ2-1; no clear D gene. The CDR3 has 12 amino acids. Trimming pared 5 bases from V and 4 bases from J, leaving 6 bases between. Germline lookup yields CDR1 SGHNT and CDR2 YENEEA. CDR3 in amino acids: CASSPNYNEQFF. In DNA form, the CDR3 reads TGTGCCAGCAGCCCTAATTACAATGAGCAGTTCTTC.

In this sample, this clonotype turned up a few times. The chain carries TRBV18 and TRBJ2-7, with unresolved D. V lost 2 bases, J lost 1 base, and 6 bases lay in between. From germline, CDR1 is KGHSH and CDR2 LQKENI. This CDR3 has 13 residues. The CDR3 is CASSPRLSYEQYF. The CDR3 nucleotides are TGTGCCAGCTCACCAAGGCTTTCCTACGAGCAGTACTTC.

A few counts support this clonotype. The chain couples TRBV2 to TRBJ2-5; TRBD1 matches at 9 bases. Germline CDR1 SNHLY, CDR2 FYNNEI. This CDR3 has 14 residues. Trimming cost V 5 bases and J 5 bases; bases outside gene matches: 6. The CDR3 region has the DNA TGTGCCAGCAGTAGGCGGGACAGGGCGGAGACCCAGTACTTC. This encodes CASSRRDRAETQYF.

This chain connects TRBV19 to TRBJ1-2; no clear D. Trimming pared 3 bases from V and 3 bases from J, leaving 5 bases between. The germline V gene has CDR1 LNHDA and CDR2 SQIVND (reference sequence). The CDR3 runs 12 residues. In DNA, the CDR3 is TGTGCCAGTAGTATGGAGGACTATGGCTACACCTTC. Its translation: CASSMEDYGYTF.

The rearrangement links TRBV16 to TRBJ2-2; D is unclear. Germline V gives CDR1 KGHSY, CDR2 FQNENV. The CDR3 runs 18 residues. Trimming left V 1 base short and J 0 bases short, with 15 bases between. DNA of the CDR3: TGTGCCAGCAGCCAATACCGTTTCAGCAGAGCGAACACCGGGGAGCTGTTTTTT. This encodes CASSQYRFSRANTGELFF.

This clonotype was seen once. The CDR3 is CASSVAGLSPLHF. CDR3 DNA sequence: TGTGCCAGCAGCGTAGCTGGTTTATCACCCCTCCACTTT. This chain joins TRBV9 and TRBJ1-6; no definite D call. From germline, CDR1 is SGDLS and CDR2 YYNGEE. V gave up 0 bases and J gave up 10 bases, with 8 bases separating them. This CDR3 region has 13 residues.

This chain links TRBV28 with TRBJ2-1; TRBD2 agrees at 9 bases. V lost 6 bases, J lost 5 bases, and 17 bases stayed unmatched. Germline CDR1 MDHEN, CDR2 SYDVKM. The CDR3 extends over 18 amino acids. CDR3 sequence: CASRKPIPKSGRHNEQFF. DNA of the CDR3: TGTGCCAGCAGAAAGCCCATACCGAAAAGCGGGAGGCACAATGAGCAGTTCTTC.

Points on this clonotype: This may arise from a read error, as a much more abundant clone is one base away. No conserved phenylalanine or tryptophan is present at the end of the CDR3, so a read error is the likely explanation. The DNA for the CDR3 is TGTGCCAGCAGCCCGGGACAGGGGATCAGCCGTGCCAATGAAAAACTGTTTCTT. Amino acids: CASSPGQGISRANEKLFL. V and J are TRBV28 and TRBJ1-4, with 10 bases aligning to TRBD1. CDR1 MDHEN and CDR2 SYDVKM come from the germline V gene. Trimming removed 6 bases from V and 5 bases from J; junction bases left unmatched: 15. The CDR3 extends over 18 amino acids.

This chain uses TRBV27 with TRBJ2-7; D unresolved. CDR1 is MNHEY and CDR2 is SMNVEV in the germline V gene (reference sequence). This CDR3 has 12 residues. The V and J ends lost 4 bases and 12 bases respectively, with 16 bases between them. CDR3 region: CASSSGPLEMYF. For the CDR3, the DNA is TGTGCCAGCAGTTCAGGACCATTGGAAATGTACTTC.

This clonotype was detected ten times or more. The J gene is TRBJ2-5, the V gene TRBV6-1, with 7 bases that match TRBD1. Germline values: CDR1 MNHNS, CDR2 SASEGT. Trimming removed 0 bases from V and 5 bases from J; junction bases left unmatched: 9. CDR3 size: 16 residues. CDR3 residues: CASSEAHRGLGETQYF. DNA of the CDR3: TGTGCCAGCAGTGAAGCCCACAGGGGTCTGGGGGAGACCCAGTACTTC.

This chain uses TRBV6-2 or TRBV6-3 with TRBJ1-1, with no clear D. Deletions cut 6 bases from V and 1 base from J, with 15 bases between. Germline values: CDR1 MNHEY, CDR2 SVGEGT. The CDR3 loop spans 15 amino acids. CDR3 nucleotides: TGTGCCAGCAGCACCGTGGGTCAGAAGAACACTGAAGCTTTCTTT. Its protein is CASSTVGQKNTEAFF.

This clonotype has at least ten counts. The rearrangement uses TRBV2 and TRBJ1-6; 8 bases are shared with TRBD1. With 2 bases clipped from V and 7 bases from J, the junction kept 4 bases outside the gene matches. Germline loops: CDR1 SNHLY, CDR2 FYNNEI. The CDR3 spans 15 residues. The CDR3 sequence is CASSEQGAKNSPLHF. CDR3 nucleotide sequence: TGTGCCAGCAGTGAACAGGGGGCGAAAAATTCACCCCTCCACTTT.

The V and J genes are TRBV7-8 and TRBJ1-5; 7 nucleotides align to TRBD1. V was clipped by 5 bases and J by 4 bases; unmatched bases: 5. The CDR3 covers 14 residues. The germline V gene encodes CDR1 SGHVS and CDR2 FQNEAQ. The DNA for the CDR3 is TGTGCCAGCAGCCAGGGGGAATCGAATCAGCCCCAGCATTTT. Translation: CASSQGESNQPQHF.

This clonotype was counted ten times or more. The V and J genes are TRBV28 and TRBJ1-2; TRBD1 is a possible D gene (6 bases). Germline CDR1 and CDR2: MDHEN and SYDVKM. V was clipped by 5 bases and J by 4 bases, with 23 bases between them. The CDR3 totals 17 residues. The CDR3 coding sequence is TGTGCCAGCAGTATCTCGGTCGGGGGGGCGCGGAGCTATGGCTACACCTTC. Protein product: CASSISVGGARSYGYTF.

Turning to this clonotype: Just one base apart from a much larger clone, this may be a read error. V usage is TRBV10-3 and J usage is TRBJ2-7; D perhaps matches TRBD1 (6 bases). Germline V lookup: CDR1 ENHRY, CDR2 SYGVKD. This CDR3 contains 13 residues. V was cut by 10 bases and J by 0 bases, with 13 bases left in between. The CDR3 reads CASTRDTSYEQYF. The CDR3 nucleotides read TGTGCCAGCACCCGGGACACCTCCTACGAGCAGTACTTC.

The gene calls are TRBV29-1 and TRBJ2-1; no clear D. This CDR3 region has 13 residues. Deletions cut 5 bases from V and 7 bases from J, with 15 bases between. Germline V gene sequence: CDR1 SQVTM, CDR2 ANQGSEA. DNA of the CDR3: TGCAGCGTTAAAACCCTGCGTGGAAATGAGCAGTTCTTC. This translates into CSVKTLRGNEQFF.